The rows below give T cell receptor beta chains drawn from one sample of a study of immune evolution from preneoplasia to lung adenocarcinoma. Produced via immunoSEQ multiplex PCR; TCRdb's table is partial and in-frame only. The sample shows about 26,000 clones, 74% of them seen only once. The sequenced material came from FFPE invasive lung adenocarcinoma tissue. Source of these receptors: a person aged 60 to 70 with invasive lung adenocarcinoma. Some clones in this sample may be carry-over from other donors' samples. The CDR3 runs from the conserved cysteine through the conserved F or W.

TRBJ2-1 TRBV9 CASQGPGSTNEQFF
TRBJ1-2 TRBV5-6 CASSLVGGVRESGYTF
TRBJ1-5 TRBV6-6 CASSYEARAQHF
TRBJ2-7 TRBV5-4 CASSSYSTGSSYEQYF
TRBJ1-2 TRBV4-2 CASSQDSAVYGYTF
TRBJ1-4 TRBV7-2 CASSAVGATNEKLFF
TRBJ2-7 TRBV6-1 CASSEARTSGSRYEQYF
TRBJ2-3 TRBV7-9 CASSLGQRSTDTQYF
TRBJ2-2 TRBV5-1 CASSRTSGRAGELFF
TRBJ1-1 TRBV30 CAWSPSGTEAFF
TRBJ1-4 TRBV28 CATSYTQADEKLFF
TRBJ2-3 TRBV9 CASSDPGGRKDTQYF
TRBJ2-2 TRBV11-3 CASSPLPGLAGEGELFF
TRBJ2-1 TRBV11-1 CASSTDRGSYNEQFF
TRBJ2-7 TRBV21-1 CASSQFGDYEQYF
TRBJ1-5 TRBV2 CASNRDKNQPQHF
TRBJ1-2 TRBV27 CASSPDRGRGGYTF
TRBJ1-1 TRBV6-1 CASMSAGETEAFF
TRBJ1-1 TRBV7-2 CASSPDRANTEAFF
TRBJ1-2 TRBV30 CAWRQTGGDYGYTF
TRBJ2-1 TRBV5-6 CASRTYRGSEFF
TRBJ2-5 TRBV11-2 CASSRGTSKETQYF
TRBJ2-1 TRBV5-5 CASSWRDEQFF
TRBJ2-1 TRBV5-1 CASHQLGAFSNEQFF
TRBJ1-4 TRBV19 CASSVPGQGNEKLFF
TRBJ1-3 TRBV5-1 CASSITTGSGNTIYF
TRBJ1-4 TRBV7-2 CASSSGQATNEKLFF
TRBJ2-7 TRBV15 CATSRVGLGDEQYF